Listed here are 23 T cell receptor beta chains from one sample, sequenced in a study of human T cells and chemical hapten exposure. Time point here: healthy volunteer bleed at 6 weeks. It was unfractionated whole blood from which total RNA was extracted. TCRdb processed the RACE reads anew with MiXCR; each CDR3 protein has one entry. The sample lists some 65,000 distinct CDR3 sequences, about 6% occurring once. The sequencing input was whole blood. All receptors derive from a female donor in good health. Some clones in this sample may be carry-over from other donors' samples.

The gene calls are TRBV12-3 or TRBV12-4 and TRBJ2-7; D possibly corresponds to TRBD2 (6 bases). The CDR3 loop spans 11 amino acids. The V gene lost 6 bases and the J gene lost 7 bases, with 10 bases spanning the gap. The CDR3 DNA is TGTGCCAGCAGATATGGGGGGGAGCAGTACTTC. Translated: CASRYGGEQYF.

This clonotype was seen at least ten times. The rearrangement uses TRBV2 and TRBJ2-7; D gene uncertain. The V end lost 8 bases, the J end lost 0 bases, and 11 bases lay between the germline ends. The length of the CDR3 is 13 residues. Looked up from germline, CDR1 is SNHLY and CDR2 is FYNNEI. CDR3 nucleotide sequence: TGTGCCAGCGGCAAGATTAGCTCCTACGAGCAGTACTTC. This translates into CASGKISSYEQYF.

Ten or more counts support this clonotype. The rearrangement joins TRBV5-6 to TRBJ2-7; 7 bases agree with TRBD2. The CDR3 spans 14 residues. Germline CDR1 SGHDT, CDR2 YYEEEE. Trimming cost V 1 base and J 5 bases; bases outside gene matches: 6. CDR3 nucleotide sequence: TGTGCCAGCAGCTTGTCCGGGAGGCACCACGAGCAGTACTTC. It is translated as CASSLSGRHHEQYF.

This clonotype has at least ten counts. The gene calls are TRBV7-9 and TRBJ2-2; no reliable D call. Trimming took 3 bases from V and 3 from J, leaving 5 bases between them. The CDR3 is 13 amino acids. CDR1 and CDR2 from the germline V gene are SEHNR and FQNEAQ (reference sequence). The CDR3 nucleotides are TGTGCCAGCAGCTTTAGTGACACCGGGGAGCTGTTTTTT. Its protein is CASSFSDTGELFF.

The chain carries TRBV4-3 and TRBJ1-4, with a tentative D call TRBD1 (5 bases). The V end lost 3 bases, the J end lost 3 bases, and 17 bases lay between the germline ends. The CDR3 runs to 17 residues. Germline CDR1 reads LGHNA; CDR2 reads YSLEER. CDR3 sequence (DNA): TGCGCCAGCAGCCATGGATCCAGGGAGTTGGCTAATGAAAAACTGTTTTTT. As protein: CASSHGSRELANEKLFF.

This clonotype was detected ten times or more. This chain joins TRBV10-3 and TRBJ2-3, with D tentatively TRBD1 (6 bases). Germline loops: CDR1 ENHRY, CDR2 SYGVKD. With 9 bases removed from V and 1 base from J, the gap between germline ends came to 11 bases. This CDR3 has 13 residues. The CDR3 DNA reads as TGTGCCATACAGGGCTGGGGCACAGATACGCAGTATTTT. It specifies CAIQGWGTDTQYF.

The chain recombines TRBV29-1 with TRBJ1-1; D is unresolved. V lost 0 bases, J lost 3 bases, and 17 bases lay in between. CDR1 and CDR2 (germline): SQVTM, ANQGSEA. This CDR3 region has 16 residues. CDR3 sequence (DNA): TGCAGCGTTGAAGATCTTCCGGGGTCCCGGGACACTGAAGCTTTCTTT. Its protein product is CSVEDLPGSRDTEAFF.

This clonotype was detected many times. This sequence joins TRBV11-2 and TRBJ2-7; D not resolved. The germline V and J ends were trimmed by 3 bases and 0 bases, with 6 bases remaining between them. From germline, CDR1 is SGHAT and CDR2 FQNNGV. The CDR3 is 13 residues long. Here the CDR3 reads CASSFHDSYEQYF. CDR3 bases: TGTGCCAGCAGCTTCCATGACTCCTACGAGCAGTACTTC.

This clonotype was observed many times. The chain joins TRBV5-1 to TRBJ2-3, with TRBD1 matching over 9 bases. The CDR3 runs to 17 residues. The trim removed 0 bases at V and 5 bases at J, leaving 10 bases unmatched. Per the germline V gene, CDR1 is SGHRS and CDR2 is YFSETQ. The CDR3 DNA is TGCGCCAGCAGCTTGGGGCTGTCGGACAGGGGTGGAGATACGCAGTATTTT. This codes for CASSLGLSDRGGDTQYF.

This clonotype came up a few times. This chain links TRBV12-3 or TRBV12-4 with TRBJ2-1; no reliable D call. V was clipped by 7 bases and J by 5 bases, with 9 bases between them. The CDR3 spans 12 residues. The CDR3 region has the DNA TGTGCCAGCACCGGGTCCGACAATGAGCAGTTCTTC. It specifies CASTGSDNEQFF.

This rearrangement joins TRBV7-2 to TRBJ2-7; 8 nucleotides match TRBD2. The CDR3 runs 15 residues. Germline lookup yields CDR1 SGHTA and CDR2 FQGNSA. After removal of 5 bases from V and 3 bases from J, the junction contained 9 bases not matched to a gene. The DNA for the CDR3 is TGTGCCAGCAGCCTGACTAGCGTAATTTACTACGAGCAGTACTTC. It codes for CASSLTSVIYYEQYF. Variable domain in full (rest from reference TRBV7-2 and TRBJ2-7): GAGVSQSPSNKVTEKGKDVELRCDPISGHTALYWYRQSLGQGLEFLIYFQGNSAPDKSGLPSDRFSAERTGGSVSTLTIQRTQQEDSAVYLCASSLTSVIYYEQYFGPGTRLTVT.

This clonotype was seen repeatedly, ten times or more. The chain couples TRBV7-3 to TRBJ1-2, with 10 bases lining up with TRBD1. Germline V gene data show CDR1 as SGHTA and CDR2 as FQGTGA. With V trimmed by 5 bases and J by 4 bases, 10 bases remained unmatched. The CDR3 consists of 16 residues. The CDR3 coding sequence is TGTGCCAGCAGCCCCCTTGGGGGACAGGGGATCTATGGCTACACCTTC. Encoded protein: CASSPLGGQGIYGYTF.

This clonotype was counted at least ten times. The genes are TRBV20-1 and TRBJ1-5; the D is unclear. V lost 7 bases, J lost 1 base, and 8 bases lay in between. CDR3 length equals 12 residues. Germline CDR1 and CDR2: DFQATT and SNEGSKA (reference sequence). CDR3 amino acids: CSGGRSNQPQHF. DNA for the CDR3: TGCAGTGGAGGGAGAAGCAATCAGCCCCAGCATTTT.

The rearrangement uses TRBV7-8 and TRBJ1-4; 7 bases align to TRBD1. This CDR3 spans 13 amino acids. The germline V gene has CDR1 SGHVS and CDR2 FQNEAQ. After removal of 4 bases from V and 7 bases from J, the junction contained 3 bases not matched to a gene. The CDR3 DNA follows: TGTGCCAGCAGCTCCCCAGGGGGTGAAAAACTGTTTTTT. The encoded protein is CASSSPGGEKLFF.

The chain combines TRBV28 with TRBJ2-5, with unresolved D. CDR3 length: 14 amino acids. CDR1 is MDHEN and CDR2 is SYDVKM in the germline V gene. V lost 2 bases and J lost 1, with 8 bases in between. CDR3 loop: CASSLEGIQETQYF. DNA of the CDR3: TGTGCCAGCAGTTTAGAAGGTATCCAAGAGACCCAGTACTTC.

This clonotype was seen only a few times. The chain carries TRBV5-1 and TRBJ2-6; D is uncertain. The V and J ends lost 0 bases and 2 bases respectively, with 9 bases between them. Looked up from germline, CDR1 is SGHRS and CDR2 is YFSETQ. This CDR3 region has 16 residues. The CDR3 protein is CASSLGGWAGANVLTF. The CDR3 DNA follows: TGCGCCAGCAGCTTGGGAGGATGGGCTGGGGCCAACGTCCTGACTTTC.

This clonotype has a count of ten or more. The chain has TRBV7-9 and TRBJ1-1; 8 positions agree with TRBD1. The J segment lost 7 bases and the V segment lost 8 bases, leaving 12 bases of the junction unmatched. The germline V gene encodes CDR1 SEHNR and CDR2 FQNEAQ (reference sequence). This CDR3 is 14 amino acids long. CDR3 DNA: TGTGCCAGCGCCATCGGGACAGGTCGTTTTGAAGCTTTCTTT. This codes for CASAIGTGRFEAFF.

V and J are TRBV25-1 and TRBJ2-3; no reliable D call. Germline assignment: CDR1 MGHDK and CDR2 SYGVNS. This CDR3 contains 14 residues. V dropped 1 base and J dropped 2 bases, with 7 bases sitting between them. In DNA, the CDR3 is TGTGCCAGCAGTGAATTAGGAGACACAGATACGCAGTATTTT. Translation gives CASSELGDTDTQYF. Variable domain in full (rest from reference TRBV25-1 and TRBJ2-3): EADIYQTPRYLVIGTGKKITLECSQTMGHDKMYWYQQDPGMELHLIHYSYGVNSTEKGDLSSESTVSRIRTEHFPLTLESARPSHTSQYLCASSELGDTDTQYFGPGTRLTVL.

This clonotype was observed many times. This chain links TRBV6-5 with TRBJ2-3; 8 bases are a match to TRBD1. With V trimmed by 2 bases and J by 5 bases, 9 bases remained unmatched. This CDR3 has 16 residues. Germline V gives CDR1 MNHEY, CDR2 SVGAGI. The CDR3 bases are TGTGCCAGCAGTTACCCGGACGGACAGGGAAGAGATACGCAGTATTTT. This sequence encodes CASSYPDGQGRDTQYF.

This clonotype was counted a few times. The chain links TRBV25-1 to TRBJ2-5; TRBD1 or TRBD2 may be the D gene (5 bases each). CDR1 is MGHDK, CDR2 SYGVNS, per germline. Trimming cost V 2 bases and J 5 bases, with 24 bases left between them. The CDR3 contains 18 residues. CDR3 protein: CASSEGPAETDRGETQYF. CDR3 bases: TGTGCCAGCAGTGAAGGGCCTGCCGAGACAGACCGAGGGGAGACCCAGTACTTC.

V is TRBV29-1 and J is TRBJ2-3; D may be TRBD1 (5 bases). The length of the CDR3 is 17 residues. V was trimmed by 0 bases and J by 0 bases, leaving 16 bases between them. Germline assignment: CDR1 SQVTM and CDR2 ANQGSEA. The CDR3 DNA follows: TGCAGCGTTGAAGATCCGCTTGACAGCACTAGCACAGATACGCAGTATTTT. Its translation is CSVEDPLDSTSTDTQYF.

This clonotype was found a few times. The chain links TRBV12-3 or TRBV12-4 to TRBJ1-1; 8 bases are shared with TRBD1. There are 12 residues in the CDR3. The CDR3 sequence: CVQGARGTEAFF. The CDR3 region has the DNA TGTGTGCAGGGGGCGCGAGGGACTGAAGCTTTCTTT.

The rearrangement links TRBV12-3 or TRBV12-4 to TRBJ1-5; the match to TRBD1 covers 8 bases. CDR3 length: 14 residues. The trim removed 4 bases at V and 6 bases at J, leaving 5 bases unmatched. The CDR3 DNA follows: TGTGCCAGCAGTTCACCAGGGGGCAGTCAGCCCCAGCATTTT. Protein sequence: CASSSPGGSQPQHF.